The present T cell receptor beta chain was sequenced within a study of PD-L1 blockade in urothelial cancer. V trimming: 1 base; J trimming: 3 bases; junction bases outside the gene matches: 9. In germline, CDR1 is MGHRA, CDR2 YSYEKL. The CDR3 is 17 amino acids. On this clone itself: Its specificity is unknown.

Sample time point: pretreatment peripheral blood. The diagnosis in patients was locally advanced or metastatic urothelial carcinoma. Each patient gave between 1 and 8 samples, pretreatment and on-treatment. Data came from immunoSEQ multiplex PCR; TCRdb stores just in-frame clones and leaves some out. The top ten clones hold under 20% of a sample with about 47,000 clones, 80% of them seen once. Study outcomes and limitations: Survival was better when pretreatment blood TCR clonality fell below the median.

This clonotype was sampled from a man in his 60s with urothelial cancer. The V call is TRBV4-1, the J call TRBJ2-5; 9 bases fit TRBD2. The starting material was PBMCs, obtained around atezolizumab (anti-PD-L1) treatment. This CDR3 reads CASSQAELAGGKETQYF. The CDR3, as DNA: TGCGCCAGCAGCCAAGCAGAATTGGCGGGGGGGAAAGAGACCCAGTACTTC.